This entry features one TCR beta chain sequence. This sample is drawn from a study of cytomegalovirus exposure and HLA in healthy donors. Primers for the PCR totalled 60 Vbeta and 13 Jbeta. This table comes from immunoSEQ multiplex PCR, and its TCRdb copy is limited to in-frame clones, with some not included. The data show about 160,000 clones, about 73% seen once. The length of the CDR3 is 14 residues. The germline gives CDR1 MNHNY, CDR2 SVGAGI (reference sequence). The V and J ends lost 10 bases and 5 bases respectively, with 20 bases between them. The rearrangement uses TRBV6-6 and TRBJ2-5, with D tentatively TRBD2 (7 bases). The TCR sequence derives from a woman between 40 and 50 years old in good health and CMV-seronegative. The sample was PBMCs. The CDR3 coding sequence is TGTGCCACCAAAAGCCGCGGGGGCGGTGAGACCCAGTACTTC. Its protein is CATKSRGGGETQYF.